This T cell receptor beta chain was recovered during a study of T-cell memory formation after mild COVID-19. The TCR alpha and TCR beta cDNA libraries, bearing sample barcodes and UMIs, were generated by 5'RACE using constant-segment primers. In TCRdb, the 5' RACE reads were re-called with MiXCR into one record per CDR3 protein. The sample lists around 250,000 distinct CDR3 sequences, roughly a sixth occurring once. Findings and limits, study-wide: Clones that shrank (day 15 to 85) were balanced CD4/CD8, whereas later expanders leaned CD4+. The study found contracting CD4+ clones mainly in CM and EM and contracting CD8+ clones in EMRA.

Notes on this clonotype: The target antigen is unknown.

The germline gives CDR1 SGHRS, CDR2 YFSETQ. V was shortened by 4 bases and J by 5 bases, with 11 bases between the two germline ends. This CDR3 region has 13 residues. The chain carries TRBV5-1 and TRBJ2-3; D not resolved. This TCR was sampled from a man younger than 30 who had mild COVID-19 (a few samples of this study predate the infection). Cell type and time point are not known. The sample was PBMCs or a T cell subset sorted from them (not recorded which). The CDR3 coding sequence is TGCGCCAGCAGCCCGGGTCCGGGAGATACGCAGTATTTT. Protein product: CASSPGPGDTQYF.